This T cell receptor beta chain emerged from a study of cytomegalovirus exposure and HLA in healthy donors. Notes on the study in general: Immune exposure information available was restricted to CMV serostatus. Analyses of presence and absence presupposed an approximately uniform sequencing depth across donors. Cytomegalovirus association was assigned to 170 or so TCR beta chains.

A note on this clone: Its antigen remains unidentified.

The study ran its PCR with 60 Vbeta and 13 Jbeta primers. Only in-frame clones appear in the TCRdb table, and some are missing; sequencing was by immunoSEQ multiplex PCR. This sample has around 65,000 clones, with roughly 85% found just once. This TCR came from a female donor in good health and CMV-seronegative. The sequenced material came from PBMCs.

CDR3 nucleotide sequence: TGTGCCAGTAGTATGCTTCAGGGTAGCACTGAAGCTTTCTTT. Translated, it gives CASSMLQGSTEAFF. J is TRBJ1-1 and V is TRBV19, with D possibly TRBD1 on 5 matching bases. The CDR3 spans 14 residues. V was shortened by 3 bases and J by 4 bases, with 12 bases between the two germline ends. CDR1 and CDR2 from the germline V gene are LNHDA and SQIVND (reference sequence).